This T cell receptor beta chain was observed in a study of shared clonotypes between healthy human individuals. Findings and limits, study-wide: Among donors, the sharing of clonotypes was expected to be influenced by sequencing depth.

This clone was observed once. Antigen specificity is unknown. Profiling relied on immunoSEQ multiplex PCR, and the TCRdb table lists in-frame clones only, not all of them. The sample has 650,000 to 700,000 clones, roughly 88% seen once. This receptor was taken from a man in his late teens or twenties in good health. Some clones in this sample may be carry-over from other donors' samples. Material: memory CD8+ T cells from PBMCs. Specified subset: CD45RO+ cells pooled with CCR7-negative TemRA cells.

CDR3 loop: CSVEPRGWGQETQYF. CDR3 nucleotide sequence: TGCAGCGTTGAGCCCCGGGGTTGGGGGCAAGAGACCCAGTACTTC. This rearrangement joins TRBV29-1 to TRBJ2-5; D might be TRBD1 or TRBD2, each matching 5 bases. Germline V gene data show CDR1 as SQVTM and CDR2 as ANQGSEA. This CDR3 has 15 amino acids. The V end lost 3 bases, the J end lost 2 bases, and 16 bases lay between the germline ends.